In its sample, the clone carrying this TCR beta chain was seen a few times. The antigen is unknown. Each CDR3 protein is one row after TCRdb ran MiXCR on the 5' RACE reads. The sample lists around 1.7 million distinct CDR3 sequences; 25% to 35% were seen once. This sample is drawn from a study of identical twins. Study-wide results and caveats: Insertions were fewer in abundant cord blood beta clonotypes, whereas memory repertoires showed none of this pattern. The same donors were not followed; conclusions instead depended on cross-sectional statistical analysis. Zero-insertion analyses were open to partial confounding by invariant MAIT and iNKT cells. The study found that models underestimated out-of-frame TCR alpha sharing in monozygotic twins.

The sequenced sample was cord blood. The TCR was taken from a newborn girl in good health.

The CDR3 region has the DNA TGCGCCAGCAGCCAAGAAAGCGGAACCTACGAGCAGTACTTC. This translates into CASSQESGTYEQYF. The chain couples TRBV4-1 to TRBJ2-7, with D possibly being TRBD2 (5 bases). With 0 bases removed from V and 2 bases from J, the gap between germline ends came to 8 bases. The CDR3 totals 14 residues. Germline lookup yields CDR1 MGHRA and CDR2 YSYEKL.